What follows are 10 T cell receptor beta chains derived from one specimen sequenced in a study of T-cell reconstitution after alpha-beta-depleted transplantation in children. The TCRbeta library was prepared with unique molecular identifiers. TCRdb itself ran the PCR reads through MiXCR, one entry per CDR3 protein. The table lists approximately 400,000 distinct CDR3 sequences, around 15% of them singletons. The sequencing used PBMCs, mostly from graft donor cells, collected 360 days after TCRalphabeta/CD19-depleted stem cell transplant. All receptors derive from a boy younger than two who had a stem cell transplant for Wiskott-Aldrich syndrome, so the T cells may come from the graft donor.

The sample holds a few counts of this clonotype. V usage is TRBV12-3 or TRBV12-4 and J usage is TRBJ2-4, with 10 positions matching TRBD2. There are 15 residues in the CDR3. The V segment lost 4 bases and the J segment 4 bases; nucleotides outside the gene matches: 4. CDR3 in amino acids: CASSSKLAGKNIQYF. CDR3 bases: TGTGCCAGCAGTTCTAAACTAGCGGGGAAAAACATTCAGTACTTC.

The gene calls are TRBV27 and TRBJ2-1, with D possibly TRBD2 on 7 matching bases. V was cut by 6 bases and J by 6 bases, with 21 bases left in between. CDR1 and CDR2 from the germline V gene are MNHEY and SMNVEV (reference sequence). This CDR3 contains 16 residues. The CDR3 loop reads CASSLKGGRGVNEQFF. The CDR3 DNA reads TGTGCCAGCAGCCTCAAGGGGGGGAGAGGTGTCAATGAGCAGTTCTTC.

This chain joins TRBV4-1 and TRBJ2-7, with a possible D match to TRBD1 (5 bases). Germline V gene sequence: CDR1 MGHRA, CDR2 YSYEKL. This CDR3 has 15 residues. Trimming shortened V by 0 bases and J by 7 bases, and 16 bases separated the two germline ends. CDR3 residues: CASSQDRAGMAEQYF. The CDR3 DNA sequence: TGCGCCAGCAGCCAAGATAGGGCAGGGATGGCGGAGCAGTACTTC.

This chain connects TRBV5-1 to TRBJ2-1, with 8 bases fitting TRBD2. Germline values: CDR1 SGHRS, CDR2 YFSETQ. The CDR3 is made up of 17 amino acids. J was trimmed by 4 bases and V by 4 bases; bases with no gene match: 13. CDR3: CASSQTPGGPRYNEQFF. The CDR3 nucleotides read TGCGCCAGCAGCCAAACCCCGGGGGGGCCGAGGTACAATGAGCAGTTCTTC.

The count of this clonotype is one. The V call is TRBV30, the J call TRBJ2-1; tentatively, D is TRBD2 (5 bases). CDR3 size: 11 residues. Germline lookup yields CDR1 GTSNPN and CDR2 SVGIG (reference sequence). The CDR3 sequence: CAEGGGNEQFF. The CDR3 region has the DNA TGTGCTGAGGGCGGCGGCAATGAGCAGTTCTTC.

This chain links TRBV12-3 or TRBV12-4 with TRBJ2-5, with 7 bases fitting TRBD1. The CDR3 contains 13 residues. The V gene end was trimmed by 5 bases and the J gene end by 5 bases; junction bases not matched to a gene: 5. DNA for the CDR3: TGTGCCAGCAGTAGGGGGCATGGTGAGACCCAGTACTTC. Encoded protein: CASSRGHGETQYF.

In DNA, the CDR3 is TGCAGCGTCCGTGGGGCAGATACGCAGTATTTT. As protein: CSVRGADTQYF. The rearrangement links TRBV29-1 to TRBJ2-3; no clear D gene. The CDR3 is 11 residues long. The V and J ends lost 6 bases and 4 bases respectively, with 8 bases between them. The germline V gene has CDR1 SQVTM and CDR2 ANQGSEA.

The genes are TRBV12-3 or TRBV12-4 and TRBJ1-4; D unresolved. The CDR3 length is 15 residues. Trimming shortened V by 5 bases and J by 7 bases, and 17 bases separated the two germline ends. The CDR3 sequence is CASSPFGQEGEKLFF. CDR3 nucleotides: TGTGCCAGCAGTCCCTTCGGGCAGGAGGGTGAAAAACTGTTTTTT.

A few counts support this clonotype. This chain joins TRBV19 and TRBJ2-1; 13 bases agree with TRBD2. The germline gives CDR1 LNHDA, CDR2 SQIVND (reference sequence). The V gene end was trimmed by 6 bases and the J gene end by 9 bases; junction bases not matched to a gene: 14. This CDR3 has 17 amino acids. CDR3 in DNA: TGTGCCAGTAGATACCTCCCACTAGCGGGAGGGCCGTCTGAGCAGTTCTTC. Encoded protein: CASRYLPLAGGPSEQFF.

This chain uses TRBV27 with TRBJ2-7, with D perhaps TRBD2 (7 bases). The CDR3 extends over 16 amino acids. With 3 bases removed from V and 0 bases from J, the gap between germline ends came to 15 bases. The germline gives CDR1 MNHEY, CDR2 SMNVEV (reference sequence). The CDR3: CASSFRGADRSYEQYF. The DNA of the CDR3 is TGTGCCAGCAGTTTCCGGGGGGCGGACCGCTCCTACGAGCAGTACTTC.